A selection of T cell receptor beta chains follows, all from one sample in a study of sequential checkpoint blockade in melanoma. Assay: immunoSEQ multiplex PCR; the TCRdb copy retains only in-frame clones and omits some. Of more than 9,000 clones listed, about 80% were seen once; the top ten hold 50%. Sequencing used CD8+ T cells sorted from blood (inferred from file names), obtained from a patient given nivolumab and ipilimumab in sequence. The source is a human donor with melanoma. Both conserved end residues are part of each CDR3. The D gene is left open where the match is weak. Clone size is shown for a subset of rows, as once, few, many or a class of expanded clone.

TGTGCCAGCAGTCTGGACAGGTTCAATGAAAAACTGTTTTTT,CASSLDRFNEKLFF,TRBD1,TRBJ1-4,TRBV28,few,14
TGTGCCAGCAGTTCCCTCCGACTGAAGGGGTACGAGCAGTACTTC,CASSSLRLKGYEQYF,NA,TRBJ2-7,TRBV28,few,15
TGCAGCGCCCCGGGACAGGGGGCTCATGGCTACACCTTC,CSAPGQGAHGYTF,TRBD1,TRBJ1-2,TRBV29-1,NA,13
TGTGCCAGCAGTTTAGGTTACGGGGGAGCCTCCTACGAGCAGTACTTC,CASSLGYGGASYEQYF,NA,TRBJ2-7,TRBV28,NA,16
TGTGCCAGCAGTTTGGGACAGGCGAACACTGAAGCTTTCTTT,CASSLGQANTEAFF,TRBD1,TRBJ1-1,TRBV6-5,NA,14
TGCGCCAGCAGTGAGTCGCGTACGAATCAGCCCCAGCATTTT,CASSESRTNQPQHF,NA,TRBJ1-5,TRBV10-1,NA,14
TGTGCCAGCAGTTTAGTGGCAGATTATAGCAATCAGCCCCAGCATTTT,CASSLVADYSNQPQHF,NA,TRBJ1-5,TRBV28,NA,16
TGTGCCAGCAGTCAAAACTACGAGCAGTACTTC,CASSQNYEQYF,NA,TRBJ2-7,TRBV27,NA,11
TGTGCCAGCAGCTTAGTCGGGGGGGCTGGAGATGGCTACACCTTC,CASSLVGGAGDGYTF,NA,TRBJ1-2,TRBV7-9,medium-sized,15
TGTGCCAGCAGCTTAGAAGCGTCAGGGGGCGCGAGTGGCTACACCTTC,CASSLEASGGASGYTF,TRBD1,TRBJ1-2,TRBV7-9,NA,16
TGTGCCAGCAGCTTAGTTTTTGGTAGCGGGGGCTCCTACAATGAGCAGTTCTTC,CASSLVFGSGGSYNEQFF,TRBD2,TRBJ2-1,TRBV7-2,NA,18
TGCGCCAGCAGCCAAATCATCAGGGGACAGACGATCGACTATGGCTACACCTTC,CASSQIIRGQTIDYGYTF,TRBD1,TRBJ1-2,TRBV4-1,NA,18
TGTGCCAGCAGTCCCTACAGGGGAAATGAAAAACTGTTTTTT,CASSPYRGNEKLFF,TRBD1,TRBJ1-4,TRBV28,NA,14
TGCGCCAGCAGCCAAGTTTACGAGGGTTCGTGGTACGAGCAGTACTTC,CASSQVYEGSWYEQYF,NA,TRBJ2-7,TRBV4-3,once,16
TGTGCCAGCAGTTGGTCAGGACTTAATGAAAAACTGTTTTTT,CASSWSGLNEKLFF,NA,TRBJ1-4,TRBV27,once,14
TGTGCCAGCAGTTACTCTTCCGAGGTTCAATATGGCTACACCTTC,CASSYSSEVQYGYTF,NA,TRBJ1-2,TRBV6-5,NA,15
TGCGCCAGCAGCGGCGGACAGGGGCTCTACAATGAGCAGTTCTTC,CASSGGQGLYNEQFF,TRBD1,TRBJ2-1,TRBV5-1,NA,15
TGTGCCACCAGCAGAGATCGGGACAGGGCTTATGGCTACACCTTC,CATSRDRDRAYGYTF,TRBD1,TRBJ1-2,TRBV15,NA,15
TGTGCCAGCAGCTTAGTAACAGAACCTCTTAATGAAAAACTGTTTTTT,CASSLVTEPLNEKLFF,NA,TRBJ1-4,TRBV7-9,NA,16
TGTGCCAGCAGTTTTGGACTAGCGGGGTCCTACGAGCAGTACTTC,CASSFGLAGSYEQYF,TRBD2,TRBJ2-7,TRBV28,once,15
TGTGCCAGCAGTAGTAGACAGGGTGATAACTATGGCTACACCTTC,CASSSRQGDNYGYTF,TRBD1,TRBJ1-2,TRBV6-5,NA,15
TGCGCCAGCAGCTTGCATAGGAACACTGAAGCTTTCTTT,CASSLHRNTEAFF,NA,TRBJ1-1,TRBV5-1,NA,13
TGTGCCAGCAGCAAAGCGCGTTATGCAACCCAAATCCCTTCCTACGAGCAGTACTTC,CASSKARYATQIPSYEQYF,NA,TRBJ2-7,TRBV21-1,once,19
TGTGCCAGCAGCCATGAGGAACAAAATGGCTACACCTTC,CASSHEEQNGYTF,NA,TRBJ1-2,TRBV5-8,NA,13
TGTGCCAGCTCACCACGGGAGCGGGGGGACTACGAGCAGTACTTC,CASSPRERGDYEQYF,TRBD2,TRBJ2-7,TRBV18,NA,15
TGCGCCAGCAGCCAAGATGGACATGGCTACGAGCAGTACTTC,CASSQDGHGYEQYF,NA,TRBJ2-7,TRBV4-3,medium-sized,14
TGTGCCAGCAGTTTACGTCCCTACGAGCAGTACTTC,CASSLRPYEQYF,NA,TRBJ2-7,TRBV28,few,12
TGCGCCAGCAGCTTGGACACCCCAACTAACTATGGCTACACCTTC,CASSLDTPTNYGYTF,NA,TRBJ1-2,TRBV5-1,NA,15
TGTGCCAGCAGCGGAGGAGACTATGACTATGGCTACACCTTC,CASSGGDYDYGYTF,NA,TRBJ1-2,TRBV9,few,14
TGTGCCAGCAGTTACTCGTCCGACAGTTACGAAAAACTGTTTTTT,CASSYSSDSYEKLFF,NA,TRBJ1-4,TRBV6-5,NA,15
TGTGCCTGGAGCCCAGGCAATTGGGACTATGGCTACACCTTC,CAWSPGNWDYGYTF,NA,TRBJ1-2,TRBV30,NA,14
TGCGCCAGCAGACAAGGGACAGGGATAGGGTCCTACGAGCAGTACTTC,CASRQGTGIGSYEQYF,TRBD1,TRBJ2-7,TRBV5-1,NA,16
TGTGCCAGCAGCTTAACAGGGAAGAATTCACCCCTCCACTTT,CASSLTGKNSPLHF,NA,TRBJ1-6,TRBV11-2,NA,14
TGTGCCAGCAGCTTAGAAAGTGAGGGGGACGAGCAGTACTTC,CASSLESEGDEQYF,NA,TRBJ2-7,TRBV7-6,NA,14
TGTGCCAGCTCCCGAGATGGGTCAGGGCTTCCCCTCTATGGCTACACCTTC,CASSRDGSGLPLYGYTF,NA,TRBJ1-2,TRBV27,NA,17
TGTGCCAGCAGTTTCCGACAGGGGGCTGAATATGGCTACACCTTC,CASSFRQGAEYGYTF,TRBD1,TRBJ1-2,TRBV6-6,NA,15
TGTGCCAGCAGCCAAGCCCCAGGGTCTAGCTACGAGCAGTACTTC,CASSQAPGSSYEQYF,NA,TRBJ2-7,TRBV4-2,NA,15
TGTGCCAGCAGTCCCCCTGGGGGGTTTGGCTCACCCCTCCACTTT,CASSPPGGFGSPLHF,NA,TRBJ1-6,TRBV25-1,few,15
TGTGCCAGCAGACCAACAATAGCGGGCGCCAATGAGCAGTTCTTC,CASRPTIAGANEQFF,TRBD2,TRBJ2-1,TRBV7-6,NA,15
TGTGCCAGCAGCTTGGCGGGGGGCCAGCCCCAGCATTTT,CASSLAGGQPQHF,NA,TRBJ1-5,TRBV5-8,NA,13
TGTGCCAGCAGCCAGGAGATGGCGGGGGCTTACGAGCAGTACTTC,CASSQEMAGAYEQYF,NA,TRBJ2-7,TRBV4-2,few,15
TGTGCCAGTAGTATGGTATCGGGCGAGCAGTACTTC,CASSMVSGEQYF,NA,TRBJ2-7,TRBV19,NA,12
TGTGCCGCCAGGGACAGGGGATATGGCTACACCTTC,CAARDRGYGYTF,TRBD1,TRBJ1-2,TRBV19,NA,12
TGTGCCAGCGTAGCGCTACTAGGCCAAGAGACCCAGTACTTC,CASVALLGQETQYF,NA,TRBJ2-5,TRBV28,NA,14
TGTGCCAGCAGCCTCACAGCGGGGGGGTACTACGAGCAGTACTTC,CASSLTAGGYYEQYF,TRBD2,TRBJ2-7,TRBV6-5,NA,15
TGTGCCAGCAGCGCACAGGTCCAGGAGGGGCCCCAGCATTTT,CASSAQVQEGPQHF,NA,TRBJ1-5,TRBV9,NA,14